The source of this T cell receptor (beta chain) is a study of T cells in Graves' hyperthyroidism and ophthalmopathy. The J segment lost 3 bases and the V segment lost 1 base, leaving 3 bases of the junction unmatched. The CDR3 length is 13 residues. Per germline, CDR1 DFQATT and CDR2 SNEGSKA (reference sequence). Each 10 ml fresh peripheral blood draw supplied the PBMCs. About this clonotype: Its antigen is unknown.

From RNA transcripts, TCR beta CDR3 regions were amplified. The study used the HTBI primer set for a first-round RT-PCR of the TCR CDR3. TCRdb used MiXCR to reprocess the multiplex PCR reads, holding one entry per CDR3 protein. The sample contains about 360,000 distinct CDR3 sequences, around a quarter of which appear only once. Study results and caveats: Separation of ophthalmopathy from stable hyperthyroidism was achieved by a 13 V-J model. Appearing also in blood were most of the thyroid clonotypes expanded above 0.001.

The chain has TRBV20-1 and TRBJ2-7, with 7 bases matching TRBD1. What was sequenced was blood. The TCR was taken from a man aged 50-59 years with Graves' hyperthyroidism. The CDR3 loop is CSARARGYYEQYF. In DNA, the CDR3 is TGCAGTGCTAGAGCCAGGGGGTACTACGAGCAGTACTTC.